A selection of T cell receptor beta chains follows, all from one sample in a study of blood T cell repertoires in COVID-19. Clones were read by immunoSEQ multiplex PCR, and TCRdb kept only the in-frame ones, dropping some. Among fewer than 65,000 clones listed, 80% to 90% were seen once. Sequenced sample: peripheral blood. These TCRs come from a man between 60 and 75 years old with acute or convalescent COVID-19. The CDR3 runs from the conserved cysteine through the conserved F or W. D genes are given only for firm matches. A row's size may be missing; if present it is once, few, many or a size class.

>TRBV19|TRBJ2-2|TRBD2|-
CASSDPVAGGLPGELFF
TGTGCCAGTAGTGATCCGGTAGCGGGGGGCCTCCCCGGGGAGCTGTTTTTT
>TRBV10-3|TRBJ2-3|-|-
CAIRSSLSTDTQYF
TGTGCCATCAGGTCTAGTCTAAGCACAGATACGCAGTATTTT
>TRBV10-3|TRBJ1-1|-|-
CAISEGRGHGTEAFF
TGTGCCATCAGTGAGGGTAGAGGGCATGGTACTGAAGCTTTCTTT
>TRBV24-1|TRBJ1-2|TRBD1|-
CATSGNRGEDGYTF
TGTGCCACCAGTGGAAACAGGGGGGAGGATGGCTACACCTTC
>TRBV18|TRBJ2-3|-|-
CASSSTGRTDTQYF
TGTGCCAGCTCTTCGACAGGGAGGACAGATACGCAGTATTTT
>TRBV29-1|TRBJ1-1|-|-
CSGEGAYAFF
TGCAGCGGAGAAGGGGCGTATGCTTTCTTT
>TRBV7-2|TRBJ1-6|-|-
CASSPQQGTGSPLHF
TGTGCCAGCAGCCCGCAGCAGGGGACGGGTTCACCCCTCCACTTT
>TRBV14|TRBJ1-1|-|-
CASSDSNTEAFF
TGTGCCAGCAGCGACAGCAACACTGAAGCTTTCTTT
>TRBV7-2|TRBJ1-1|-|-
CASSSYRNTEAFF
TGTGCCAGCAGCTCCTACAGGAACACTGAAGCTTTCTTT
>TRBV5-4|TRBJ2-2|TRBD1|-
CASSPGQGGITGELFF
TGTGCCAGCAGCCCCGGACAGGGGGGGATCACCGGGGAGCTGTTTTTT
>TRBV3-1/TRBV3-2|TRBJ2-7|-|-
CASSLGRNAGQYF
TGTGCCAGCAGCCTCGGTAGAAATGCCGGGCAGTACTTC
>TRBV5-1|TRBJ1-2|TRBD1|-
CASSSGTGNYGYTF
TGCGCCAGCAGCTCGGGGACAGGGAACTATGGCTACACCTTC
>TRBV6-1|TRBJ2-1|-|-
CASSELFTAYNEQFF
TGTGCCAGCAGTGAACTTTTCACAGCCTACAATGAGCAGTTCTTC
>TRBV6-2/TRBV6-3|TRBJ2-3|TRBD2|-
CASSYSSSWESGGSSDTQYF
TGTGCCAGCAGTTACTCATCCTCTTGGGAGAGCGGGGGGTCGTCAGATACGCAGTATTTT
>TRBV6-5|TRBJ1-2|-|-
CASSSGINYGYTF
TGTGCCAGCAGTTCGGGGATTAACTATGGCTACACCTTC
>TRBV6-1|TRBJ1-5|TRBD1|-
CASSEVTGAQPQHF
TGTGCCAGCAGTGAAGTAACAGGGGCTCAGCCCCAGCATTTT
>TRBV6-5|TRBJ1-5|-|few
CASSYSGSPYQPQHF
TGTGCCAGCAGTTACTCGGGCAGCCCTTATCAGCCCCAGCATTTT
>TRBV19|TRBJ1-2|-|-
CASSPAGTTREGYTF
TGTGCCAGTAGTCCGGCCGGGACCACCCGGGAGGGCTACACCTTC
>TRBV4-1|TRBJ1-6|-|-
CASSQGLRGGSPLHF
TGCGCCAGCAGCCAAGGACTCCGGGGGGGCTCACCCCTCCACTTT
>TRBV18|TRBJ2-5|TRBD2|-
CASSSRTSGDQETQYF
TGTGCCAGCTCATCTCGGACTAGCGGGGACCAAGAGACCCAGTACTTC
>TRBV10-2|TRBJ1-2|-|-
CASSERYLQGGYTF
TGCGCCAGCAGTGAGCGGTATCTCCAGGGTGGCTACACCTTC
>TRBV11-2|TRBJ1-6|-|-
CASSLVRGGWSPLHF
TGTGCCAGCAGCTTAGTCCGGGGTGGATGGTCACCCCTCCACTTT
>TRBV19|TRBJ1-5|-|-
CASSTAGGNNQPQHF
TGTGCCAGTAGCACAGCTGGGGGCAACAATCAGCCCCAGCATTTT
>TRBV7-2|TRBJ2-3|-|-
CASSLQGIDTQYF
TGTGCCAGCAGCTTACAGGGGATAGATACGCAGTATTTT
>TRBV27|TRBJ1-4|-|-
CASSLQKGTNEKLFF
TGTGCCAGCAGTTTACAGAAGGGGACAAATGAAAAACTGTTTTTT
>TRBV2|TRBJ1-1|-|-
CARAPEAFF
TGTGCCAGGGCCCCTGAAGCTTTCTTT
>TRBV5-6|TRBJ2-1|-|-
CASSPAGTLTYNEQFF
TGTGCCAGCAGCCCAGCCGGGACACTGACCTACAATGAGCAGTTCTTC
>TRBV7-2|TRBJ2-7|TRBD2|-
CASSLDQAGPQYF
TGTGCCAGCAGCTTAGATCAAGCGGGGCCGCAGTACTTC
>TRBV7-2|TRBJ1-2|-|-
CASSLVRDSWVGYTF
TGTGCCAGCAGCTTAGTCCGGGACTCATGGGTTGGCTACACCTTC
>TRBV5-1|TRBJ2-3|TRBD1|once
CASSTVGTGSTDTQYF
TGCGCCAGCAGCACCGTGGGGACAGGGAGCACAGATACGCAGTATTTT
>TRBV5-6|TRBJ2-2|TRBD2|-
CASRSASGGAVGELFF
TGTGCCAGCAGATCCGCTAGCGGGGGGGCGGTCGGGGAGCTGTTTTTT
>TRBV7-2|TRBJ2-3|TRBD2|-
CASSLGNSGGTDTQYF
TGTGCCAGCAGCTTAGGAAATAGCGGGGGGACAGATACGCAGTATTTT
>TRBV19|TRBJ1-6|-|once
CASNEQANSPLHF
TGTGCCAGTAACGAACAGGCTAATTCACCCCTCCACTTT
>TRBV11-3|TRBJ2-3|TRBD2|-
CASSARGADTQYF
TGTGCCAGCAGCGCCCGGGGGGCAGATACGCAGTATTTT
>TRBV6-2/TRBV6-3|TRBJ2-1|TRBD1|-
CASSTDREDTYNEQFF
TGTGCCAGCAGCACCGACAGGGAAGATACCTACAATGAGCAGTTCTTC
>TRBV5-1|TRBJ2-1|-|-
CASSQQGGIGEQFF
TGCGCCAGCAGCCAACAGGGGGGGATCGGTGAGCAGTTCTTC
>TRBV5-1|TRBJ2-2|-|-
CASSLADRTGYTGELFF
TGCGCCAGCAGCTTGGCCGACAGGACGGGTTACACCGGGGAGCTGTTTTTT
>TRBV27|TRBJ1-1|TRBD1|-
CASSGDRVDEAFF
TGTGCCAGCAGTGGGGACAGGGTCGATGAAGCTTTCTTT
>TRBV5-8|TRBJ1-2|-|-
CASSLRGTANYGYTF
TGTGCCAGCAGCTTGAGGGGCACAGCTAACTATGGCTACACCTTC
>TRBV4-3|TRBJ2-3|TRBD2|-
CASSQDGASGGADF
TGCGCCAGCAGCCAAGATGGCGCTAGCGGGGGGGCGGATTTT
>TRBV19|TRBJ1-4|-|-
CATLALGGDEKLFF
TGTGCCACCCTCGCGCTCGGGGGAGATGAAAAACTGTTTTTT
>TRBV29-1|TRBJ1-1|TRBD1|-
CSVRQGRGTEAFF
TGCAGCGTGCGACAGGGGCGAGGCACTGAAGCTTTCTTT
>TRBV18|TRBJ1-5|TRBD1|-
CASSPGQGNQPQHF
TGTGCCAGCTCACCAGGACAGGGGAATCAGCCCCAGCATTTT
>TRBV27|TRBJ2-3|TRBD1|-
CASSPPTGPDTQYF
TGTGCCAGCAGCCCACCGACAGGGCCGGATACGCAGTATTTT
>TRBV7-3|TRBJ2-3|-|-
CASSPRMVGAPSDTQYF
TGTGCCAGCAGCCCCCGGATGGTGGGGGCCCCCTCAGATACGCAGTATTTT
>TRBV9|TRBJ1-4|TRBD1|-
CASSTRPTGGPEKLFF
TGTGCCAGCAGCACACGCCCGACAGGGGGCCCAGAAAAACTGTTTTTT
>TRBV11-2|TRBJ2-7|-|few
CASSLGRTGSHEQYF
TGTGCCAGCAGCTTAGGCCGAACAGGGTCCCACGAGCAGTACTTC
>TRBV19|TRBJ1-6|-|-
CASTEGGARSPLHF
TGTGCCAGTACAGAGGGGGGGGCTCGATCACCCCTCCACTTT
>TRBV2|TRBJ2-7|-|once
CASGRGYEQYF
TGTGCCAGCGGTAGGGGCTACGAGCAGTACTTC
>TRBV3-1/TRBV3-2|TRBJ2-3|-|-
CASSQGPLDTDTQYF
TGTGCCAGCAGCCAAGGGCCTCTAGACACAGATACGCAGTATTTT
>TRBV3-1/TRBV3-2|TRBJ1-5|-|-
CASSQAAGGQPQHF
TGTGCCAGCAGCCAAGCCGCGGGGGGTCAGCCCCAGCATTTT
>TRBV12-3/TRBV12-4|TRBJ1-3|-|-
CASWSRSGNTIYF
TGTGCCAGCTGGTCCAGGTCTGGAAACACCATATATTTT
>TRBV5-6|TRBJ1-5|-|-
CASSPGRVGQPQHF
TGTGCCAGCAGCCCCGGGAGGGTGGGTCAGCCCCAGCATTTT
>TRBV19|TRBJ1-6|TRBD1|few
CASGQGAQDNSPLHF
TGTGCCAGCGGACAGGGGGCGCAGGATAATTCACCCCTCCACTTT